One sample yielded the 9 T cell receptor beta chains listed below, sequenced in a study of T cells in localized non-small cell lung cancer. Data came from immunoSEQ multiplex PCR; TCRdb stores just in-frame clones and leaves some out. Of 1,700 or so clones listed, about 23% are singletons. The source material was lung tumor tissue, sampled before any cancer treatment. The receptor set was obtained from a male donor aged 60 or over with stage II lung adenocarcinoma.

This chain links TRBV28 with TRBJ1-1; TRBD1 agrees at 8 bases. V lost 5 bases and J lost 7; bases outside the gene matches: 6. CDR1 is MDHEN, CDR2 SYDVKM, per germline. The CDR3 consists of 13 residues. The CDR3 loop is CASSTQGAGEAFF. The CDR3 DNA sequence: TGTGCCAGCAGTACGCAGGGGGCGGGTGAAGCTTTCTTT. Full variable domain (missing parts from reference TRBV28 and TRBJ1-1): DVKVTQSSRYLVKRTGEKVFLECVQDMDHENMFWYRQDPGLGLRLIYFSYDVKMKEKGDIPEGYSVSREKKERFSLILESASTNQTSMYLCASSTQGAGEAFFGQGTRLTVV.

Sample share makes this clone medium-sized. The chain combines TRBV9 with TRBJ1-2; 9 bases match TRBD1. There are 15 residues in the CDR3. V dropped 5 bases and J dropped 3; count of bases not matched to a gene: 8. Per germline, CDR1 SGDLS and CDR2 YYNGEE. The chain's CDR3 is CASSEGDRVDYGYTF. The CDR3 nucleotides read TGTGCCAGCAGTGAAGGGGACAGGGTGGACTATGGCTACACCTTC.

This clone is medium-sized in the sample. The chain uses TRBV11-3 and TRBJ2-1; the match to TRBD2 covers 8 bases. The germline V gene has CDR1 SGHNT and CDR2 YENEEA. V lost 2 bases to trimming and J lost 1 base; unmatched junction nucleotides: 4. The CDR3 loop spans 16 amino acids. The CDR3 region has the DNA TGTGCCAGCAGCTTAATAGCGGGGACGTCCTACAATGAGCAGTTCTTC. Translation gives CASSLIAGTSYNEQFF.

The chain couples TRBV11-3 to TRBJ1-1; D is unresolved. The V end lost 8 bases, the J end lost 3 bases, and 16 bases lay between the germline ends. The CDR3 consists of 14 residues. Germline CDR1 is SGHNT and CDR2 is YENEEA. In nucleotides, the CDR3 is TGTGCCAGCGCTTTGAATGGTGGGGACACTGAAGCTTTCTTT. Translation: CASALNGGDTEAFF.

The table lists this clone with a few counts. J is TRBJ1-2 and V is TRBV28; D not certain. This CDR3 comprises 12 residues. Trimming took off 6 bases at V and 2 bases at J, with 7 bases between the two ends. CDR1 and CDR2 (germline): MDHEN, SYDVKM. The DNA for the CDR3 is TGTGCCAGCAGAAGTCTGAACTATGGCTACACCTTC. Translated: CASRSLNYGYTF.

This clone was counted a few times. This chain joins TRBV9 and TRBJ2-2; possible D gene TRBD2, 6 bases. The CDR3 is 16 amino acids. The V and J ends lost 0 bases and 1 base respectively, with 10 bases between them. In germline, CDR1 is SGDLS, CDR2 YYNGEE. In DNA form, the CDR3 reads TGTGCCAGCAGCGTAGCCATTAGCGGGAACACCGGGGAGCTGTTTTTT. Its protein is CASSVAISGNTGELFF.

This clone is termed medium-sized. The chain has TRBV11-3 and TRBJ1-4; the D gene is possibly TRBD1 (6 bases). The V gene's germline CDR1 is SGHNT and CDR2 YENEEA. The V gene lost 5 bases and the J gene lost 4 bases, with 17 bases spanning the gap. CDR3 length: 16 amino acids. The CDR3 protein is CASSASNRANNEKLFF. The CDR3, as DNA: TGTGCCAGCAGCGCCTCGAACAGGGCCAATAATGAAAAACTGTTTTTT.

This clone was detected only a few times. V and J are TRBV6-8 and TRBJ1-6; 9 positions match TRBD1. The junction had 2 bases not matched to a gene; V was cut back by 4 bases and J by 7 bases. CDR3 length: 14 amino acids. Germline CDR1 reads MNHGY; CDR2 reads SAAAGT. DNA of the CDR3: TGTGCCAGCAGTTGGACAGGGGACAATTCACCCCTCCACTTT. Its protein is CASSWTGDNSPLHF.

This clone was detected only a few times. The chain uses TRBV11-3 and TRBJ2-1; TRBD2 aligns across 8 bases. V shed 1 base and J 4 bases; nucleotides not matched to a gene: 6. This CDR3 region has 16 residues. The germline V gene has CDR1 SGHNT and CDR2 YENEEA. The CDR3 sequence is CASSLVGTSLYNEQFF. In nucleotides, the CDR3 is TGTGCCAGCAGCTTAGTTGGGACTAGTTTGTACAATGAGCAGTTCTTC.